This TCR beta chain originates from a study of T cell responses to AZD1222 COVID-19 vaccine. Profiled with immunoSEQ multiplex PCR; TCRdb holds only in-frame clones, not every one. The sample gives some 250,000 clones, around 93% of which show up once; 0.5% to 0.65% is in the top ten. As for this clone: The antigen is unknown.

Second doses were pooled across both intervals (about 4 or about 12 weeks). Study results and limitations: Seropositive status at baseline applied to only a handful of AZD1222 recipients.

Trimming stripped 4 bases from V and 1 base from J, with 8 bases between. This CDR3 is 13 amino acids long. Germline V gene data show CDR1 as SGHNT and CDR2 as YYREEE (reference sequence). This TCR derives from an adult who received the AZD1222 COVID-19 vaccine. The chain joins TRBV5-4 to TRBJ1-2, with D perhaps TRBD1 (6 bases). This sample comprised peripheral blood, obtained 28 days after the second AZD1222 dose. The CDR3 loop is CASSPDSNYGYTF. The DNA for the CDR3 is TGTGCCAGCAGCCCGGACAGTAACTATGGCTACACCTTC.